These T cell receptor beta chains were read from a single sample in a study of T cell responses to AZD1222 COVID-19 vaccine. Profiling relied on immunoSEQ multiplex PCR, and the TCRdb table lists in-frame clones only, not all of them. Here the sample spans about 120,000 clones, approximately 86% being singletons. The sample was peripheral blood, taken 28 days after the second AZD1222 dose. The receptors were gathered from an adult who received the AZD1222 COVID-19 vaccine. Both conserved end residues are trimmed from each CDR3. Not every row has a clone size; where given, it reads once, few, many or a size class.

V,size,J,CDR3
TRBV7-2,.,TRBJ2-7,ASSLGMGYEQY
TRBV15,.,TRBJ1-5,ATSRDGTGSQPQH
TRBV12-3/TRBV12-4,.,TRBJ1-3,ASSYSGNTIY
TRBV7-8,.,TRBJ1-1,ASSPTGVNTEAF
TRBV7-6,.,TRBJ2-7,ASSSLGGVPSYEQY
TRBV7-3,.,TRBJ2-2,ASSLRTDNTGELF
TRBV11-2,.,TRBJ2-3,ASSFRAGGRDTQY
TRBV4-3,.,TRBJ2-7,ASSQHRGGSSYEQY
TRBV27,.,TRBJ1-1,ASSRTAVESAEAF
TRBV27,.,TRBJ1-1,ASSLRGAILNTEAF
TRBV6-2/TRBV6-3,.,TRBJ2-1,ASSNQVYNEQF
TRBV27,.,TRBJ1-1,ASRSRITEAF
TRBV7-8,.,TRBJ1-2,ASSLDREYGYT
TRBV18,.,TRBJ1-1,ASSRGRAGGITEAF
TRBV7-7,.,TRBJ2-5,ASSPGTAQETQY
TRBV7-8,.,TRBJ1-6,ASSPGNSPLH
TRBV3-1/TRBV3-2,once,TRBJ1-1,ASSQTTNTAAF
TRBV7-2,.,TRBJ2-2,ASSFLLGANTGELF
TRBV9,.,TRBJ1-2,ASSVGGPGGYT
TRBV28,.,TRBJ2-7,ATYGATRDPYEQY
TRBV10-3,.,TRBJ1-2,AISGAGSSYGYT
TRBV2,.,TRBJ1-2,ASSLQGALGYGYT
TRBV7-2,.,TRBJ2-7,ASSFHQGTGKSEQY
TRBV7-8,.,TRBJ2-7,ASSLRQGAEEQY
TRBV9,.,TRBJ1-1,ASSATGRGNTEAF
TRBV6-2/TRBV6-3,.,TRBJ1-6,ASSPRGGSYNSPLH
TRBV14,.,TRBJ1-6,ASSRTLGDSPLH
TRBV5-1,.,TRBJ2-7,ASSFNYEQY
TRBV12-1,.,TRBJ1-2,ASSFLGTGANYGYT
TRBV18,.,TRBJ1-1,ASSPTGGYDTEAF
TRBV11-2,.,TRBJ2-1,ASSLGTVYSPGNNEQF
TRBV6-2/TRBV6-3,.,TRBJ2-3,ASSTPDRVDTQY
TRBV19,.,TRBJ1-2,ASSDSRTGGYGYT
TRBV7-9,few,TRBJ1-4,ASTLWTATNEKLF
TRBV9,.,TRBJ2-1,ASSVFSSGGIDNEQF
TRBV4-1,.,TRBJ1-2,ASSQGGGAYGYT
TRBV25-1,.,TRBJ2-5,ASRATSGTGGQETQY
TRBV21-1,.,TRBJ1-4,ASSKAPSRLGSSEKLF
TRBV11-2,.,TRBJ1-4,ASSLASGQRNEKLF
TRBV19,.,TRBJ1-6,ASNKDRGYSPLH
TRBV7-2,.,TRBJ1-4,ASSPQTGLGEKLF
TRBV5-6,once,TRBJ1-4,ASSSPRDRDEKLF
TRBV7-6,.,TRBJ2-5,ASSLSEQETQY
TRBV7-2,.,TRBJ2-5,ASSFTAETQY
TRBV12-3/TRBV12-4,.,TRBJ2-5,ASSKGRQETQY
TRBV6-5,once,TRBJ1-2,ASRRTGTQGGYT
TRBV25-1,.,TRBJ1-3,ASSDTTGDSGNTIY
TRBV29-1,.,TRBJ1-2,SVSRGRYYGYT
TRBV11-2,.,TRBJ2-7,ASSFSGFGSYEQY
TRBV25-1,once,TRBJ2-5,ASSDSYGTEQETQY
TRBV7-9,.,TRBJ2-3,ASSPRRVITDTQY
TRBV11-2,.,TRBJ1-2,ASSLGPGTYGYT
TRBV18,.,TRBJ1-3,ASSPSPGRLSGNTIY
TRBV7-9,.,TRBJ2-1,ASSSEGALNEQF
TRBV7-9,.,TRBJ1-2,ASSNRDRGNYGYT
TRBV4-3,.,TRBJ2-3,ASSPRYQTGMSTDTQY
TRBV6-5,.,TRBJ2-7,ASSRTEGVHEQY